This T cell receptor beta chain derives from a study of T cell changes during pregnancy in multiple sclerosis. Looked up from germline, CDR1 is SGHTS and CDR2 is YDEGEE. The V and J ends lost 5 bases and 6 bases respectively, with 9 bases between them. This CDR3 contains 12 residues. Measured with immunoSEQ multiplex PCR; TCRdb has only the in-frame clones, and not every one. The sample contains 58,000 or so clones, around 89% of which appear only once. This sequence joins TRBV5-8 and TRBJ1-5, with D tentatively TRBD1 (5 bases). The receptor comes from a female donor with multiple sclerosis, enrolled in a pregnancy study. The specimen was peripheral blood, collected after pregnancy. CDR3 bases: TGTGCCAGCAGATCAGGGATTCAGCCCCAGCATTTT. It specifies CASRSGIQPQHF.